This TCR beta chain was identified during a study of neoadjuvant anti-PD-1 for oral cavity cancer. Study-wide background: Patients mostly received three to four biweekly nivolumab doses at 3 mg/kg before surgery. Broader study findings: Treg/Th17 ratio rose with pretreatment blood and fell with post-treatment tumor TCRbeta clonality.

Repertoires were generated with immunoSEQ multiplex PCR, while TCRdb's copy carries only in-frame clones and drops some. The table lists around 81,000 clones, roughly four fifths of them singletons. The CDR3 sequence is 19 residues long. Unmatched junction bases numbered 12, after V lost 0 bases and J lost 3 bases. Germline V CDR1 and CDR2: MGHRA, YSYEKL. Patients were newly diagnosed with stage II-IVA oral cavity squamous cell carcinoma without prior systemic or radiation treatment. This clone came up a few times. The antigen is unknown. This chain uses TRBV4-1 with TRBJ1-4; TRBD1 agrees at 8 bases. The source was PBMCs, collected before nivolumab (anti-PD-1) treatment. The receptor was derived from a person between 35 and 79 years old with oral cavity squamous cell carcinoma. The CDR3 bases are TGCGCCAGCAGCCAAGATGACGTCAGGGGGCGTTCGGCTAATGAAAAACTGTTTTTT. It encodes CASSQDDVRGRSANEKLFF.